A selection of T cell receptor beta chains follows, all from one sample in a study of blood T cell repertoires in COVID-19. Produced via immunoSEQ multiplex PCR; TCRdb's table is partial and in-frame only. This repertoire shows approximately 40,000 clones, 75% to 95% found once; its top ten account for less than 6%. The sequencing sample was made of peripheral blood. The receptors stem from a woman older than 75 with acute or convalescent COVID-19. Both conserved end residues are trimmed from each CDR3.

ASQLGGTGSDTQY | TRBJ2-3 | TRBV6-5
ASSLGFIQGDIQY | TRBJ2-4 | TRBV7-8
ATQGGTNYGYT | TRBJ1-2 | TRBV6-6
ASSYQTDSPLH | TRBJ1-6 | TRBV6-2/TRBV6-3
AIRADNQPQH | TRBJ1-5 | TRBV10-3
AISRAGRDSPLH | TRBJ1-6 | TRBV10-3
ASSLAGGENTQY | TRBJ2-3 | TRBV7-8
ASSQGLGYGYT | TRBJ1-2 | TRBV4-1
ASSRINRGGNTIY | TRBJ1-3 | TRBV11-2
ASSPRQGNTEAF | TRBJ1-1 | TRBV4-1
ASSLARNTEAF | TRBJ1-1 | TRBV5-1
ASRQDIRDYGYT | TRBJ1-2 | TRBV5-1
SVGSGNQPQH | TRBJ1-5 | TRBV29-1
ASSLGGGGLNYGYT | TRBJ1-2 | TRBV13
ASSSGDTTYEQY | TRBJ2-7 | TRBV5-1
ASSPPVRERTNEKLF | TRBJ1-4 | TRBV18
ASSLDPGAGQPQH | TRBJ1-5 | TRBV18
ASSSSLAGLYNEQF | TRBJ2-1 | TRBV5-4
ASSSRTGGKGETQY | TRBJ2-5 | TRBV5-5
ASSERPPGETQY | TRBJ2-5 | TRBV2
ATGSPRGGAWNEQF | TRBJ2-1 | TRBV5-5
ASSHQDNGQGRYNEQF | TRBJ2-1 | TRBV4-2
ATSSSGYRADDTDTQY | TRBJ2-3 | TRBV15
ASSSRQGRATEAF | TRBJ1-1 | TRBV6-5
ASSLGSGAPRNSPLH | TRBJ1-6 | TRBV5-6
ASSQGQGGGYT | TRBJ1-2 | TRBV3-1/TRBV3-2
ASSLSQGAQPQH | TRBJ1-5 | TRBV5-1
ASSPSISGNTIY | TRBJ1-3 | TRBV27
ASGDSSSTDTQY | TRBJ2-3 | TRBV10-2
ASSPPSRQGFGETQY | TRBJ2-5 | TRBV18
ASSLGTGRAYEQY | TRBJ2-7 | TRBV5-1
ASSPPSGTPYGYT | TRBJ1-2 | TRBV7-8
ASSITDQPQH | TRBJ1-5 | TRBV3-1/TRBV3-2
ASSDRATDTQY | TRBJ2-3 | TRBV9
ASSPQGNTIY | TRBJ1-3 | TRBV3-1/TRBV3-2
ASSIYPFSYNEQF | TRBJ2-1 | TRBV19
AISLFGGQDGYT | TRBJ1-2 | TRBV10-3
ASSLGHRDTGELF | TRBJ2-2 | TRBV5-1
SATGGTDTQY | TRBJ2-3 | TRBV29-1
ASSEANRGRGYT | TRBJ1-2 | TRBV6-1
ASSPGTGRTYGYT | TRBJ1-2 | TRBV18
ATGGAGGPGNEQF | TRBJ2-1 | TRBV24-1
ASSVSRGRGEYGYT | TRBJ1-2 | TRBV9
ALTRAGGIYNEQF | TRBJ2-1 | TRBV7-9
ASSRQGNTEAF | TRBJ1-1 | TRBV11-2